This T cell receptor (beta chain) was obtained from a study of blood T cells in healthy people across ages. PCR was performed a second time for about 6 to 12 cycles using a sample-barcoded 5' primer and a J-beta primer mix. TCRdb ran MiXCR on the 5' RACE reads and lists one entry per CDR3 protein. The table has 630,000 or so distinct CDR3 sequences, approximately 30% seen once; the top ten hold about a sixth. Study results and limitations: Diversity figures derived from one million T cells were judged to underestimate the true value.

Each sample had at least 6 million PBMCs isolated. About this clonotype itself: Its antigen remains unidentified.

This CDR3 has 15 amino acids. Deletions cut 6 bases from V and 2 bases from J, with 17 bases between. Germline CDR1 reads MDHEN; CDR2 reads SYDVKM. This chain uses TRBV28 with TRBJ2-7; D not resolved. Source material: blood. This clonotype was obtained from a woman of 80 years or more in good health. CDR3 DNA sequence: TGTGCCAGCAGACCACCCCCCCCTGGTGCCTACGAGCAGTACTTC. Translation: CASRPPPPGAYEQYF.